A single sample gave rise to the 22 T cell receptor beta chains below, sequenced in a study of blood T cell repertoires in COVID-19. The method was immunoSEQ multiplex PCR; TCRdb's version includes in-frame clones alone and lacks a portion of them. The table has fewer than 350,000 clones, 65% to 90% seen once. The specimen sequenced was peripheral blood. These receptors originate from a human donor in a cohort sampled during active COVID-19.

V and J are TRBV27 and TRBJ2-7, with D perhaps matching TRBD1 (6 bases). The CDR3 loop spans 13 amino acids. V gave up 5 bases and J gave up 0 bases, with 8 bases separating them. From germline, CDR1 is MNHEY and CDR2 SMNVEV (reference sequence). Here the CDR3 reads CASSRQVSYEQYF. The CDR3 nucleotides read TGTGCCAGCAGTAGACAGGTCTCCTACGAGCAGTACTTC.

The chain combines TRBV27 with TRBJ2-7, with D possibly being TRBD1 (6 bases). CDR3 length: 15 amino acids. Per the germline V gene, CDR1 is MNHEY and CDR2 is SMNVEV (reference sequence). V gave up 2 bases and J gave up 3 bases, with 14 bases separating them. The CDR3 loop reads CASSLIRGADYEQYF. The CDR3 DNA follows: TGTGCCAGCAGTTTAATCAGGGGCGCCGACTACGAGCAGTACTTC.

The CDR3 DNA is TGTGCCAGCGGATACAGGGGAGCCGGGGCCAACGTCCTGACTTTC. Protein product: CASGYRGAGANVLTF. The chain links TRBV6-6 to TRBJ2-6, with 7 positions matching TRBD1. Germline CDR1 and CDR2: MNHNY and SVGAGI (reference sequence). This CDR3 has 15 amino acids. After removal of 8 bases from V and 4 bases from J, the junction contained 8 bases not matched to a gene.

The V gene is TRBV5-4, the J gene TRBJ1-1; no firm D call. CDR3 size: 15 residues. Per the germline V gene, CDR1 is SGHNT and CDR2 is YYREEE (reference sequence). V dropped 0 bases and J dropped 1 base, with 10 bases sitting between them. In DNA, the CDR3 is TGTGCCAGCAGCTTGGCCGGACTCACGAACACTGAAGCTTTCTTT. It encodes CASSLAGLTNTEAFF.

This chain connects TRBV5-1 to TRBJ1-2, with TRBD1 identical over 9 bases. CDR3 length: 12 residues. The germline gives CDR1 SGHRS, CDR2 YFSETQ. J lost 4 bases, V lost 10 bases, and 5 bases had no gene match. This CDR3 is CAWGQGPYGYTF. CDR3 bases: TGCGCCTGGGGACAGGGCCCCTATGGCTACACCTTC.

The V and J genes are TRBV6-5 and TRBJ1-2; 9 nucleotides match TRBD1. CDR1 and CDR2 (germline): MNHEY, SVGAGI. The CDR3 loop spans 14 amino acids. V was pared by 7 bases and J by 8 bases, with 11 bases of the junction left unmatched. In DNA, the CDR3 is TGTGCCAGCACTCCCGGGACAGGGTTGAAGGGCTACACCTTC. Its protein is CASTPGTGLKGYTF.

This clone was detected only a few times. This chain uses TRBV2 with TRBJ1-3; D is perhaps TRBD1 (6 bases). CDR3 size: 13 residues. Trimming shortened V by 6 bases and J by 2 bases, and 8 bases separated the two germline ends. Germline CDR1 reads SNHLY; CDR2 reads FYNNEI. The CDR3: CASSRDTGNTIYF. The CDR3 bases are TGTGCCAGCAGCCGGGACACTGGAAACACCATATATTTT.

The chain recombines TRBV5-8 with TRBJ1-2; the D is unclear. The germline V gene encodes CDR1 SGHTS and CDR2 YDEGEE. Trimming shortened V by 1 base and J by 4 bases, and 8 bases separated the two germline ends. This CDR3 contains 13 residues. As DNA, the CDR3 is TGTGCCAGCAGCTTGTCCGGAGTCTATGGCTACACCTTC. This codes for CASSLSGVYGYTF.

This rearrangement joins TRBV10-1 to TRBJ2-2, with 9 bases lining up with TRBD1. The length of the CDR3 is 13 residues. Germline assignment: CDR1 WNHNN and CDR2 SYGVQD (reference sequence). V trimming: 8 bases; J trimming: 6 bases; junction bases outside the gene matches: 4. The chain's CDR3 is CASGTGSPGELFF. The DNA for the CDR3 is TGCGCCAGCGGGACAGGGTCGCCCGGGGAGCTGTTTTTT.

The chain joins TRBV6-5 to TRBJ1-6, with 7 bases lining up with TRBD1. CDR3 length: 16 residues. The V gene end was trimmed by 2 bases and the J gene end by 10 bases; junction bases not matched to a gene: 11. Germline V lookup: CDR1 MNHEY, CDR2 SVGAGI. CDR3 protein: CASSYGRQGFVSPLHF. CDR3 coding DNA: TGTGCCAGCAGTTACGGGAGACAGGGATTTGTGTCACCCCTCCACTTT.

This clone was detected only once. The V call is TRBV29-1, the J call TRBJ1-2; D perhaps matches TRBD1 (5 bases). The CDR3 runs to 11 residues. The V gene's germline CDR1 is SQVTM and CDR2 ANQGSEA. The germline V and J ends were trimmed by 7 bases and 4 bases, with 10 bases remaining between them. The DNA of the CDR3 is TGCAGCGCCCGGGGGGTCTATGGCTACACCTTC. This encodes CSARGVYGYTF.

The rearrangement joins TRBV7-9 to TRBJ1-5; 10 bases are a match to TRBD1. Germline V lookup: CDR1 SEHNR, CDR2 FQNEAQ (reference sequence). CDR3 length: 14 amino acids. J lost 8 bases, V lost 4 bases, and 5 bases had no gene match. The CDR3 DNA reads as TGTGCCAGCAGCTCGACAGGGGGCAGTGAGCCCCAGCATTTT. This sequence encodes CASSSTGGSEPQHF.

The chain joins TRBV10-3 to TRBJ2-7, with 11 bases aligning to TRBD2. V shed 10 bases and J 2 bases; nucleotides not matched to a gene: 10. This CDR3 is 15 amino acids long. Per the germline V gene, CDR1 is ENHRY and CDR2 is SYGVKD. The DNA for the CDR3 is TGTGCCACCGATTCGACTAGCGGGGAGACCTACGAGCAGTACTTC. This codes for CATDSTSGETYEQYF.

The chain joins TRBV29-1 to TRBJ1-5, with D unclear. CDR3 length: 13 amino acids. Germline values: CDR1 SQVTM, CDR2 ANQGSEA. V lost 6 bases and J lost 4, with 13 bases in between. This chain's CDR3 is CSVAGNKNQPQHF. In DNA, the CDR3 is TGCAGCGTCGCCGGGAACAAAAATCAGCCCCAGCATTTT.

This chain connects TRBV19 to TRBJ1-2; TRBD1 is a possible D gene (5 bases). Germline-derived CDR1 and CDR2 are LNHDA and SQIVND (reference sequence). V was trimmed by 7 bases and J by 5 bases, leaving 11 bases between them. This CDR3 is 12 amino acids long. This CDR3 reads CASTRGEYGYTF. The DNA for the CDR3 is TGTGCCAGTACCCGGGGGGAGTATGGCTACACCTTC.

The genes are TRBV7-6 and TRBJ1-3, with D possibly being TRBD1 (5 bases). The CDR3 covers 15 residues. Germline V gene data show CDR1 as SGHVS and CDR2 as FNYEAQ. V was cut by 0 bases and J by 0 bases, with 6 bases left in between. The CDR3 coding sequence is TGTGCCAGCAGCTTAGCGGACAACTCTGGAAACACCATATATTTT. It encodes CASSLADNSGNTIYF.

This clone was counted a single time. The rearrangement links TRBV5-6 to TRBJ2-3; D might be TRBD1 (6 bases). V dropped 4 bases and J dropped 1 base, with 13 bases sitting between them. Germline CDR1 and CDR2: SGHDT and YYEEEE. The CDR3 consists of 15 residues. CDR3 region: CASSRPGVGTDTQYF. Here the CDR3 DNA reads TGTGCCAGCAGCAGGCCAGGGGTGGGCACAGATACGCAGTATTTT.

This clone came up many times. CDR3 protein: CASGTGFDEQYF. CDR3 DNA: TGCGCCAGCGGGACAGGGTTCGACGAGCAGTACTTC. This chain joins TRBV10-1 and TRBJ2-7, with 9 bases aligning to TRBD1. With 8 bases clipped from V and 5 bases from J, the junction kept 4 bases outside the gene matches. The CDR3 has 12 residues. From germline, CDR1 is WNHNN and CDR2 SYGVQD (reference sequence).

The chain joins TRBV9 to TRBJ2-1, with D possibly matching TRBD1 (6 bases). Trimming took 0 bases from V and 4 from J, leaving 11 bases between them. CDR1 SGDLS and CDR2 YYNGEE come from the germline V gene. CDR3 length: 15 amino acids. The CDR3 sequence is CASSVGGTQYNEQFF. The CDR3 nucleotides are TGTGCCAGCAGCGTAGGGGGGACACAATACAATGAGCAGTTCTTC.

This rearrangement joins TRBV6-5 to TRBJ1-4; 8 bases align to TRBD1. The ends lost 3 bases at V and 7 bases at J; junction bases unmatched: 7. Germline V gives CDR1 MNHEY, CDR2 SVGAGI. There are 15 residues in the CDR3. CDR3 protein: CASSYTGQGLEKLFF. CDR3 nucleotides: TGTGCCAGCAGTTATACCGGACAGGGACTTGAAAAACTGTTTTTT.

The chain combines TRBV14 with TRBJ2-6; D unresolved. The length of the CDR3 is 17 residues. Germline assignment: CDR1 SGHDN and CDR2 FVKESK. V dropped 3 bases and J dropped 0 bases, with 12 bases sitting between them. CDR3 in amino acids: CASSHIRPSSGANVLTF. CDR3 DNA sequence: TGTGCCAGCAGCCACATTCGCCCCAGCTCTGGGGCCAACGTCCTGACTTTC. The variable domain in full, completed from reference TRBV14 and TRBJ2-6, reads EAGVTQFPSHSVIEKGQTVTLRCDPISGHDNLYWYRRVMGKEIKFLLHFVKESKQDESGMPNNRFLAERTGGTYSTLKVQPAELEDSGVYFCASSHIRPSSGANVLTFGAGSRLTVL.

The table lists this clone with a count of one. The chain recombines TRBV3-1 (or the pseudogene TRBV3-2) with TRBJ1-1; weak D call: TRBD1 (5 bases). The CDR3 covers 13 residues. Trimming removed 7 bases at V and 1 base at J, with 10 bases between. In germline, CDR1 is LGHDT, CDR2 YNNKEL (reference sequence). In DNA form, the CDR3 reads TGTGCCAGCACCGGTAGGGGGAACACTGAAGCTTTCTTT. Translating gives CASTGRGNTEAFF.